The sequence of this T cell receptor beta chain was determined in a study of patients and donors after allogeneic stem cell transplantation. TCRdb called the RT-PCR reads again in MiXCR, with one record for every CDR3 protein. Counted here are about a million distinct CDR3 sequences, over 15% occurring once; the ten biggest clones make up 5% to 7.5%. The CDR3 extends over 17 amino acids. V lost 4 bases and J lost 11; bases outside the gene matches: 20. Germline values: CDR1 KGHSY, CDR2 FQNENV. The receptor was derived from a human donor who was either an allogeneic HSCT recipient or a stem cell or donor lymphocyte infusion donor (not recorded which). It is not recorded whose cells these are; they may come from a transplant donor. The chain is built from TRBV16 and TRBJ1-5; 7 bases line up with TRBD1. The sequenced sample was blood, either unsorted or a sorted T cell fraction (not recorded which). The CDR3 here is CASSLPTGRSVGSAQHF. The DNA of the CDR3 is TGTGCCAGCAGCCTTCCGACAGGGCGGTCAGTGGGTTCGGCCCAGCATTTT.